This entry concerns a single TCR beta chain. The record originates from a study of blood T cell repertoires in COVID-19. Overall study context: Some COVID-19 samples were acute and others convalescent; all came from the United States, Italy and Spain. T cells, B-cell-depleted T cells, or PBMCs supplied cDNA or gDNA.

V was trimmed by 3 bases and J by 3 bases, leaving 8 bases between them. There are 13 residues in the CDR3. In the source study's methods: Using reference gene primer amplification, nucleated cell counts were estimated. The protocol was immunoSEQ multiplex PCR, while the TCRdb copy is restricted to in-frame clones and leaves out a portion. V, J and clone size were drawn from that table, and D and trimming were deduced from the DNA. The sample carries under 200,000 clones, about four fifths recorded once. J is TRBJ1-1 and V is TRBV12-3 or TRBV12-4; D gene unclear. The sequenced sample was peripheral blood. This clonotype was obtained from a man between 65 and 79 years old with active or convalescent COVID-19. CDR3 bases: TGTGCCAGCAGTTTGACATGGGACACTGAAGCTTTCTTT. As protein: CASSLTWDTEAFF.